What follows is one T cell receptor (beta chain) and its context. Its antigen is still unknown. This sample was taken from a study of cytomegalovirus exposure and HLA in healthy donors. About the study: Around 89 million unique TCRs from HLA-typed donors made up an early data release.

The study's findings and limits: One variant, a missense change in DCLRE1C, was linked in a later analysis to TCR beta V- and J-gene trimming. Roughly uniform depth of sequencing across donors was assumed in presence/absence analyses.

Vbeta (60) and Jbeta (13) primers were used in the PCR. Measured with immunoSEQ multiplex PCR; TCRdb has only the in-frame clones, and not every one. The data hold around 120,000 clones, with 81% observed a single time. The CDR3 has 14 amino acids. Germline V gene lookup returns CDR1 MNHEY and CDR2 SVGAGI. The V and J ends lost 6 bases and 2 bases respectively, with 13 bases between them. Sequenced material: PBMCs. The chain uses TRBV6-5 and TRBJ1-2; a weak D match, TRBD1 (5 bases). The clonotype was recovered from a man younger than 30 in good health and CMV-seronegative. In DNA form, the CDR3 reads TGTGCCAGCAGCTCGGGACTGATAAACTATGGCTACACCTTC. This encodes CASSSGLINYGYTF.